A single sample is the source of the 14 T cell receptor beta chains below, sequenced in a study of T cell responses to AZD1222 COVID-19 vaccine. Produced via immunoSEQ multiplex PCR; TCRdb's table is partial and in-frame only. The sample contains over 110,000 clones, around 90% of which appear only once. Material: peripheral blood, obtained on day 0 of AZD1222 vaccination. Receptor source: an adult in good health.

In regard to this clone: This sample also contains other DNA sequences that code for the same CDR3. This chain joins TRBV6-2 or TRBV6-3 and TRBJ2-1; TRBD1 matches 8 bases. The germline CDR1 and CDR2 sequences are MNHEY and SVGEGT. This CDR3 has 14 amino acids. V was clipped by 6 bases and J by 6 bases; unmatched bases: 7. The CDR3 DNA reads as TGTGCCAGCAGCACCCGGGACAGGTTCAATGAGCAGTTCTTC. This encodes CASSTRDRFNEQFF.

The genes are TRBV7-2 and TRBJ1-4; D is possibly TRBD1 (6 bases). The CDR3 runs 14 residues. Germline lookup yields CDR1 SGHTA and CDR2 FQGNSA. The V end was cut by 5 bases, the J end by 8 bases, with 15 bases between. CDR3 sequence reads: CASSQGLAREKLFF. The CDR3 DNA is TGTGCCAGCAGCCAGGGGTTGGCGAGAGAAAAACTGTTTTTT.

This CDR3 is CASNLQGGTEAFF. CDR3 coding DNA: TGTGCCAGCAACCTGCAGGGGGGGACTGAAGCTTTCTTT. The chain recombines TRBV12-3 or TRBV12-4 with TRBJ1-1; 7 nucleotides align to TRBD1. The trim removed 7 bases at V and 5 bases at J, leaving 7 bases unmatched. The CDR3 consists of 13 residues.

CDR3 sequence reads: CASRPGTGNTGELFF. The CDR3 nucleotides are TGTGCCAGCAGACCCGGGACAGGGAACACCGGGGAGCTGTTTTTT. V usage is TRBV6-6 and J usage is TRBJ2-2; TRBD1 aligns across 8 bases. CDR3 length: 15 residues. With V trimmed by 6 bases and J by 1 base, 4 bases remained unmatched. Germline V gene lookup returns CDR1 MNHNY and CDR2 SVGAGI (reference sequence).

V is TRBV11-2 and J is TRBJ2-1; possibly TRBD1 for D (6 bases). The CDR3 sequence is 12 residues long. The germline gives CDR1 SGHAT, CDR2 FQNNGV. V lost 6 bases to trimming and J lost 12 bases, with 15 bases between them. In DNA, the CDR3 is TGTGCCAGCAGTACCACAGGGACGGGGCAGTTCTTC. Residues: CASSTTGTGQFF.

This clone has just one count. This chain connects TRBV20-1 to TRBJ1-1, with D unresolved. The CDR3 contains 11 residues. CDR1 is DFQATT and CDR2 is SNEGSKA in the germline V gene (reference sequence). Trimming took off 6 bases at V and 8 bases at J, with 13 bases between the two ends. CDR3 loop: CSAPMGREAFF. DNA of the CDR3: TGCAGTGCCCCGATGGGGAGAGAAGCTTTCTTT.

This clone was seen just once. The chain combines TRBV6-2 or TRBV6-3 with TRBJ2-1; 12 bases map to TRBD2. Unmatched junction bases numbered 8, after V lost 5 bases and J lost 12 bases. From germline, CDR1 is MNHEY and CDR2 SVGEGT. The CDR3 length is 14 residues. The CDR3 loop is CASSTSGGPLGQFF. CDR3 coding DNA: TGTGCCAGCAGTACTAGCGGGGGGCCACTGGGGCAGTTCTTC.

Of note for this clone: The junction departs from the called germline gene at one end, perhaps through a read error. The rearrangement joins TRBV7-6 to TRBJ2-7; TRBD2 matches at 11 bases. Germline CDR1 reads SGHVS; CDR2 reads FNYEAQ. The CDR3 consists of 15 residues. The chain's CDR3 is CASSVAGGPGYEQYF. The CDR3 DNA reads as TGTGCCAGCAGCGTAGCGGGAGGGCCTGGTTACGAGCAGTACTTC.

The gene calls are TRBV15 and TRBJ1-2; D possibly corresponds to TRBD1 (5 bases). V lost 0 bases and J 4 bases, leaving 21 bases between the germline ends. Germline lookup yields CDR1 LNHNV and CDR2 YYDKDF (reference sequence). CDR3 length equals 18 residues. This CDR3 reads CATSRDRFGADSPYGYTF. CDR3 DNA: TGTGCCACCAGCAGAGATCGGTTTGGGGCGGATTCTCCCTATGGCTACACCTTC.

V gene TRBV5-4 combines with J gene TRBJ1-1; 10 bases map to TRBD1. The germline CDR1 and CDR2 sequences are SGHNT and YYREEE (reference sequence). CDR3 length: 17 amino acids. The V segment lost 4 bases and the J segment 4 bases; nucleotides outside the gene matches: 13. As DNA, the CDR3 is TGTGCCAGCAGCCCCGGCGGGGGACAGGGGATAGGCACTGAAGCTTTCTTT. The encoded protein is CASSPGGGQGIGTEAFF.

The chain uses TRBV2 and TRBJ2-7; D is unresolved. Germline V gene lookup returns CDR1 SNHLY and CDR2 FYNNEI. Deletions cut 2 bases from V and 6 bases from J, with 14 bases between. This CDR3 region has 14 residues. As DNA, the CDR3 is TGTGCCAGCAGTGAAAAAGACTTGTCTGGCGAGCAGTACTTC. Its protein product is CASSEKDLSGEQYF.

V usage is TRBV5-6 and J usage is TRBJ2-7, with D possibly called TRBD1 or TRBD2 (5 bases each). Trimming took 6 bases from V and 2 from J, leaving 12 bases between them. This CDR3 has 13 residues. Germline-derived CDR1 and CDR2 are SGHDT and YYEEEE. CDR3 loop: CASTRDQPYEQYF. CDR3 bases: TGTGCCAGCACCCGGGACCAACCCTACGAGCAGTACTTC.

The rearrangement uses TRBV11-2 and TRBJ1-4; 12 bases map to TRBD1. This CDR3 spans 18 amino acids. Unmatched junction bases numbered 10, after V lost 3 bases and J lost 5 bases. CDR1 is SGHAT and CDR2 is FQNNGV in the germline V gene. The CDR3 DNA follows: TGTGCCAGCAGCTTTCGGGACAGGGGGCCCAAACTAAATGAAAAACTGTTTTTT. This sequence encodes CASSFRDRGPKLNEKLFF.

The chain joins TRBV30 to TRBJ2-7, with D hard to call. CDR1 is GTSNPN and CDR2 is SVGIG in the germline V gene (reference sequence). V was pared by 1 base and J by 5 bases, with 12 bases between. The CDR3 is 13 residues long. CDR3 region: CAWSDQPLDEQYF. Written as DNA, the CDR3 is TGTGCCTGGAGTGATCAGCCCTTGGACGAGCAGTACTTC.